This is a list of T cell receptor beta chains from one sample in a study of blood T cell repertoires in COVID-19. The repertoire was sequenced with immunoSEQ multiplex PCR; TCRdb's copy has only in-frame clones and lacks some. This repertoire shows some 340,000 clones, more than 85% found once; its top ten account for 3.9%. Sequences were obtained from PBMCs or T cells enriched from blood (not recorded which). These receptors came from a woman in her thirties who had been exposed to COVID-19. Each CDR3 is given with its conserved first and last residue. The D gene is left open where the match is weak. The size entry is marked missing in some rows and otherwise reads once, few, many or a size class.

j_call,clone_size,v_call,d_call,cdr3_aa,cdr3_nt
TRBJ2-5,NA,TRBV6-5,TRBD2,CASSRQGGETQYF,TGTGCCAGCAGTAGGCAGGGAGGGGAGACCCAGTACTTC
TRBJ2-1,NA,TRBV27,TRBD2,CASSFWTSGGNEQFF,TGTGCCAGCAGTTTTTGGACTAGCGGGGGAAATGAGCAGTTCTTC
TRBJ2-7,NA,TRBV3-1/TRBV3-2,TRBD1,CASTSGQGAYEQYF,TGTGCCAGCACCTCGGGACAGGGAGCCTACGAGCAGTACTTC
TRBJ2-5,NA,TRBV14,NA,CASSQTWARGETQYF,TGTGCCAGCAGCCAGACCTGGGCTAGGGGAGAGACCCAGTACTTC
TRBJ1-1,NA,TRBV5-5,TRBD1,CASSRRTGHTEAFF,TGTGCCAGCAGCCGGCGGACAGGGCACACTGAAGCTTTCTTT
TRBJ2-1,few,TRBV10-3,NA,CAISESQSSYNEQFF,TGTGCCATCAGTGAGTCACAGAGCTCCTACAATGAGCAGTTCTTC
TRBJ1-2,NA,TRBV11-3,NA,CASSRLLQGTDYGYTF,TGTGCCAGCAGCCGCCTATTACAGGGTACGGACTATGGCTACACCTTC
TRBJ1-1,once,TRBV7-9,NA,CASSQGGGRSHTEAFF,TGTGCCAGCAGTCAGGGAGGGGGGCGCAGCCACACTGAAGCTTTCTTT
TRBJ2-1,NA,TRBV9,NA,CASSVESSRNEQFF,TGTGCCAGCAGCGTAGAGTCTAGTCGCAATGAGCAGTTCTTC
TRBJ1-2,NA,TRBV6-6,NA,CASSYGRSDNGYTF,TGTGCCAGCAGTTACGGCAGGTCAGATAATGGCTACACCTTC
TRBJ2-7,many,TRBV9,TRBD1,CASSQQGVPYEQYF,TGTGCCAGCAGCCAACAGGGGGTCCCCTACGAGCAGTACTTC
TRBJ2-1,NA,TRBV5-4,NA,CASSLGLTTSYNEQFF,TGTGCCAGCAGCTTGGGACTAACCACCTCCTACAATGAGCAGTTCTTC
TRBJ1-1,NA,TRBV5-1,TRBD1,CASSLDGQGGTEAFF,TGCGCCAGCAGCTTGGATGGACAGGGCGGAACTGAAGCTTTCTTT
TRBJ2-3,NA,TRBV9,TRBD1,CASSVALGTGQGARDTQYF,TGTGCCAGCAGCGTAGCTCTTGGAACGGGACAGGGGGCTAGAGATACGCAGTATTTT
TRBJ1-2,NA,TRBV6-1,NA,CASSEGFPSYGYTF,TGTGCCAGCAGTGAAGGGTTCCCGAGCTATGGCTACACCTTC
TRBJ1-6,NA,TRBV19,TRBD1,CASRGGAGGSPLHF,TGTGCCAGTAGAGGGGGCGCAGGCGGGTCACCCCTCCACTTT
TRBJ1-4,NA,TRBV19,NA,CASSIDERLTAVNEKLFF,TGTGCCAGTAGTATAGATGAGCGTCTGACCGCAGTTAATGAAAAACTGTTTTTT
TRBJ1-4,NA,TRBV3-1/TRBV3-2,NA,CASSPKRGLGRNEKLFF,TGTGCCAGCAGCCCTAAGCGGGGGTTGGGGCGCAATGAAAAACTGTTTTTT
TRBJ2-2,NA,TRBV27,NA,CASSLKWTPNTGELFF,TGTGCCAGCAGTTTAAAATGGACTCCGAACACCGGGGAGCTGTTTTTT
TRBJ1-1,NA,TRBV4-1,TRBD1,CASRGQGVPFNTEAFF,TGCGCCAGCAGGGGACAGGGGGTCCCTTTCAACACTGAAGCTTTCTTT
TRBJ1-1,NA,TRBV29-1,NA,CSVAGRGWNTEAFF,TGCAGCGTGGCGGGCAGGGGATGGAACACTGAAGCTTTCTTT
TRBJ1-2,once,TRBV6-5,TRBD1,CASSSKGAPLYGYTF,TGTGCCAGCAGTTCAAAGGGGGCCCCACTGTATGGCTACACCTTC
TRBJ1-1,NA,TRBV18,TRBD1,CASSPPGQSAEAFF,TGTGCCAGCTCACCACCGGGACAGTCGGCTGAAGCTTTCTTT
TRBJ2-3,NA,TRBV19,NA,CASSIDRADTQYF,TGTGCCAGTAGTATAGACCGAGCGGATACGCAGTATTTT
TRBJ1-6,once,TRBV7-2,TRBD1,CASSLALRQGAESPLHF,TGTGCCAGCAGCTTAGCGCTTAGACAGGGGGCAGAATCACCCCTCCACTTT
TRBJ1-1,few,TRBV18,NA,CASSPRPGPGVHTEAFF,TGTGCCAGCTCACCACGGCCCGGGCCAGGGGTCCACACTGAAGCTTTCTTT
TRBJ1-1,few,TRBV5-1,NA,CASSPGETEAFF,TGCGCCAGCAGCCCAGGGGAAACTGAAGCTTTCTTT
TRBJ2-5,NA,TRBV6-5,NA,CASTEGGRETQYF,TGTGCCAGTACCGAAGGGGGTCGGGAGACCCAGTACTTC
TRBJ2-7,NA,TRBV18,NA,CASSAARMEQYF,TGTGCCAGCTCCGCAGCTAGGATGGAGCAGTACTTC
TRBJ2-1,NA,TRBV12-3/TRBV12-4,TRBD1,CASSFRGTGEQFF,TGTGCCAGCAGTTTTAGGGGGACAGGTGAGCAGTTCTTC
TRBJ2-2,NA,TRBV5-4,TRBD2,CVSRRGILAGGKGTGELFF,TGTGTCAGCAGACGCGGAATACTAGCGGGGGGCAAGGGGACCGGGGAGCTGTTTTTT
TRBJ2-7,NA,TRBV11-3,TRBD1,CASSLMVGQGFSYEQYF,TGTGCCAGCAGCCTAATGGTTGGACAGGGTTTTTCCTACGAGCAGTACTTC
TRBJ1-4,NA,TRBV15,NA,CATSSPEKLFF,TGTGCCACCAGCAGCCCTGAGAAACTGTTTTTT
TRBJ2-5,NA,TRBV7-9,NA,CASSLLAQETQYF,TGTGCCAGCAGCTTGCTGGCCCAAGAGACCCAGTACTTC
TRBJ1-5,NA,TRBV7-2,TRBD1,CASSDRVAQPQHF,TGTGCCAGCAGCGACAGGGTGGCTCAGCCCCAGCATTTT
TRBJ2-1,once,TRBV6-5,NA,CASSYSTGRNEQFF,TGTGCCAGCAGTTACTCGACAGGCCGCAATGAGCAGTTCTTC
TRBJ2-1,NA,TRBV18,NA,CASSPVFLGVGGNEQFF,TGTGCCAGCTCACCCGTATTTTTAGGAGTCGGGGGCAATGAGCAGTTCTTC
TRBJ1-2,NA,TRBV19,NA,CASRAGRRGLGYTF,TGTGCCAGTAGGGCGGGCAGGCGGGGACTTGGCTACACCTTC
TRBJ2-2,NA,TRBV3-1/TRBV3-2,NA,CASSFTRDGELFF,TGTGCCAGCAGCTTCACTAGGGACGGGGAGCTGTTTTTT
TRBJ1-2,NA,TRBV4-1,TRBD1,CASSQSGQGDYGYTF,TGCGCCAGCAGCCAATCGGGACAGGGCGACTATGGCTACACCTTC
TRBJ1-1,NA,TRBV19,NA,CASSINGDTEAFF,TGTGCCAGTAGTATAAACGGAGACACTGAAGCTTTCTTT
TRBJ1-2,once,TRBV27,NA,CATAPRGQNYGYTF,TGTGCCACCGCCCCGCGTGGTCAAAACTATGGCTACACCTTC
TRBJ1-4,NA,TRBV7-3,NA,CASSLAAGCTNEKLFF,TGTGCCAGCAGCTTAGCGGCAGGGTGCACTAATGAAAAACTGTTTTTT
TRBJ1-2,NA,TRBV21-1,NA,CASSVRDNNYGYTF,TGTGCCAGCAGCGTTCGGGACAACAACTATGGCTACACCTTC
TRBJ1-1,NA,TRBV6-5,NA,CASSPGPQGAFF,TGTGCCAGCAGCCCAGGGCCCCAGGGAGCTTTCTTT
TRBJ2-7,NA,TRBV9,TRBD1,CASSPHGQGPYEQYF,TGTGCCAGCAGCCCCCATGGACAGGGCCCCTACGAGCAGTACTTC
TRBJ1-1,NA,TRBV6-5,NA,CASSPENTEAFF,TGTGCCAGCAGTCCAGAGAACACTGAAGCTTTCTTT
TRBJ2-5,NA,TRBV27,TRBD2,CASSLRSSGGFQETQYF,TGTGCCAGCAGTTTACGGTCTAGCGGGGGGTTTCAAGAGACCCAGTACTTC